Below, 20 T cell receptor beta chains from the same sample are listed, as sequenced in a study of cytomegalovirus exposure and HLA in healthy donors. The PCR had 60 Vbeta and 13 Jbeta primers. This table comes from immunoSEQ multiplex PCR, and its TCRdb copy is limited to in-frame clones, with some not included. The data hold 140,000 or so clones, with 75% to 90% observed a single time. Sequenced sample: PBMCs. These TCRs come from a woman in her 30s in good health and CMV-seronegative.

The V and J genes are TRBV12-5 and TRBJ2-1, with TRBD1 identical over 10 bases. V shed 4 bases, J shed 6 bases, and the junction held 6 bases outside the gene matches. The germline V gene has CDR1 LGHNT and CDR2 FRNRAP. The CDR3 spans 15 residues. The CDR3 region has the DNA TGTGCTAGTGGTTCCGGACAGGGGGACTTCAATGAGCAGTTCTTC. It translates to CASGSGQGDFNEQFF.

V gene TRBV30 combines with J gene TRBJ1-2; no clear D. Looked up from germline, CDR1 is GTSNPN and CDR2 is SVGIG (reference sequence). The CDR3 has 14 amino acids. Trimming shortened V by 1 base and J by 3 bases, and 12 bases separated the two germline ends. The CDR3 protein is CAWSEQLEYYGYTF. CDR3 bases: TGTGCCTGGAGTGAACAGCTCGAATACTATGGCTACACCTTC.

This clone was picked up one time. The genes are TRBV7-3 and TRBJ2-1, with D tentatively TRBD2 (7 bases). The CDR3 is 17 residues long. The V gene's germline CDR1 is SGHTA and CDR2 FQGTGA. Trimming stripped 3 bases from V and 4 bases from J, with 19 bases between. The CDR3, as DNA: TGTGCCAGCAGCTTTGGCAGTGTCGGGGGGCGGTACAATGAGCAGTTCTTC. Translation gives CASSFGSVGGRYNEQFF.

The chain joins TRBV19 to TRBJ2-4; 9 bases are shared with TRBD1. The germline V gene has CDR1 LNHDA and CDR2 SQIVND (reference sequence). The CDR3 has 14 amino acids. V shed 3 bases and J 10 bases; nucleotides not matched to a gene: 7. This chain's CDR3 is CASSINRDRVIQYF. The CDR3 DNA follows: TGTGCCAGTAGTATCAACCGGGACAGGGTGATTCAGTACTTC.

This clone was counted a few times. The gene calls are TRBV2 and TRBJ2-3; TRBD2 agrees at 14 bases. The CDR3 runs to 15 residues. Trimming took 6 bases from V and 6 from J; bases not matched to a gene: 5. Germline V gene data show CDR1 as SNHLY and CDR2 as FYNNEI. In nucleotides, the CDR3 is TGTGCCAGCAGAAGACTAGCGGGGGGGACGGATACGCAGTATTTT. Protein: CASRRLAGGTDTQYF.

This chain links TRBV28 with TRBJ2-2; D might be TRBD1 (6 bases). Germline CDR1 reads MDHEN; CDR2 reads SYDVKM. This CDR3 spans 13 amino acids. With 10 bases removed from V and 2 bases from J, the gap between germline ends came to 11 bases. The CDR3 coding sequence is TGTGCCACCGGGACACTCAACACCGGGGAGCTGTTTTTT. Residues: CATGTLNTGELFF.

This clone has just a few counts. The V call is TRBV6-1, the J call TRBJ1-5; D is unclear. Germline-derived CDR1 and CDR2 are MNHNS and SASEGT. V shed 6 bases and J shed 1 base, with 10 bases lying between them. The CDR3 is 14 residues long. As DNA, the CDR3 is TGTGCCAGCAGGACGCGGGTAAGCAATCAGCCCCAGCATTTT. This gives the protein CASRTRVSNQPQHF.

The rearrangement uses TRBV4-1 and TRBJ2-5; 10 bases are shared with TRBD2. Germline V CDR1 and CDR2: MGHRA, YSYEKL. The CDR3 runs 17 residues. With V trimmed by 0 bases and J by 5 bases, 9 bases remained unmatched. CDR3 nucleotides: TGCGCCAGCAGCCAAGATAGTACTAGCGGGGCGGGGGAGACCCAGTACTTC. It is translated as CASSQDSTSGAGETQYF.

V and J are TRBV6-5 and TRBJ2-3, with D maybe TRBD2 (5 bases). V gave up 6 bases and J gave up 6 bases, with 7 bases separating them. The CDR3 runs to 11 residues. The germline CDR1 and CDR2 sequences are MNHEY and SVGAGI. The CDR3 DNA reads as TGTGCCAGCAGCCCGGGGGATACGCAGTATTTT. It is translated as CASSPGDTQYF.

The chain couples TRBV30 to TRBJ1-4; D is possibly TRBD1 (6 bases). The CDR3 length is 14 residues. V was cut by 6 bases and J by 2 bases, with 13 bases left in between. Germline V gene sequence: CDR1 GTSNPN, CDR2 SVGIG (reference sequence). The CDR3 spells CACNYRVTNEKLFF. DNA for the CDR3: TGTGCCTGCAACTACAGGGTGACTAATGAAAAACTGTTTTTT.

This chain joins TRBV7-2 and TRBJ2-2; 8 positions match TRBD2. Germline loops: CDR1 SGHTA, CDR2 FQGNSA. There are 15 residues in the CDR3. Trimming removed 4 bases from V and 2 bases from J; junction bases left unmatched: 3. CDR3 protein: CASSSAGGNTGELFF. The CDR3 DNA reads as TGTGCCAGCAGCTCCGCGGGGGGCAACACCGGGGAGCTGTTTTTT.

The chain recombines TRBV6-5 with TRBJ1-5, with D perhaps TRBD1 (6 bases). Between the trimmed V and J ends, which lost 5 bases and 2 bases, there was a span of 10 bases. Germline CDR1 reads MNHEY; CDR2 reads SVGAGI. The CDR3 is 14 amino acids. The CDR3: CASSRRGGNQPQHF. DNA for the CDR3: TGTGCCAGCAGTCGCAGGGGAGGCAATCAGCCCCAGCATTTT.

This chain connects TRBV7-2 to TRBJ2-1; 7 nucleotides agree with TRBD2. Germline-derived CDR1 and CDR2 are SGHTA and FQGNSA. CDR3 length: 15 residues. With 4 bases clipped from V and 4 bases from J, the junction kept 7 bases outside the gene matches. Written as DNA, the CDR3 is TGTGCCAGCAGCTCTAAGCGGGATCGATACAATGAGCAGTTCTTC. It specifies CASSSKRDRYNEQFF.

The CDR3 protein is CASSWGQGGEKLFF. CDR3 DNA sequence: TGTGCCAGCAGTTGGGGACAGGGAGGTGAAAAACTGTTTTTT. This chain joins TRBV27 and TRBJ1-4; 9 positions agree with TRBD1. Trimming at V came to 4 bases and at J to 7 bases, leaving 4 bases not matched to a gene. CDR3 length equals 14 residues. Looked up from germline, CDR1 is MNHEY and CDR2 is SMNVEV (reference sequence). Complete variable domain (other parts from reference TRBV27 and TRBJ1-4): EAQVTQNPRYLITVTGKKLTVTCSQNMNHEYMSWYRQDPGLGLRQIYYSMNVEVTDKGDVPEGYKVSRKEKRNFPLILESPSPNQTSLYFCASSWGQGGEKLFFGSGTQLSVL.

The J gene is TRBJ1-2, the V gene TRBV19; tentative D call: TRBD1 (6 bases). Looked up from germline, CDR1 is LNHDA and CDR2 is SQIVND (reference sequence). CDR3 length equals 12 residues. V lost 7 bases, J lost 5 bases, and 11 bases lay in between. CDR3 DNA: TGTGCCAGTACCGGGACACGGTATGGCTACACCTTC. Amino acid sequence: CASTGTRYGYTF.

V is TRBV7-8 and J is TRBJ2-7, with 7 bases matching TRBD1. This CDR3 is built from 15 residues. The junction had 8 bases not matched to a gene; V was cut back by 4 bases and J by 2 bases. The germline gives CDR1 SGHVS, CDR2 FQNEAQ. The CDR3 loop is CASSSGQAGPYEQYF. DNA for the CDR3: TGTGCCAGCAGCTCAGGACAGGCTGGGCCCTACGAGCAGTACTTC.

V and J are TRBV5-1 and TRBJ2-7, with TRBD1 matching over 7 bases. The CDR3 contains 13 residues. With 1 base clipped from V and 7 bases from J, the junction kept 5 bases outside the gene matches. CDR1 and CDR2 (germline): SGHRS, YFSETQ. CDR3 amino acids: CASSLFTGDEQYF. DNA for the CDR3: TGCGCCAGCAGCTTGTTTACAGGGGATGAGCAGTACTTC. The variable domain in full, completed from reference TRBV5-1 and TRBJ2-7, reads KAGVTQTPRYLIKTRGQQVTLSCSPISGHRSVSWYQQTPGQGLQFLFEYFSETQRNKGNFPGRFSGRQFSNSRSEMNVSTLELGDSALYLCASSLFTGDEQYFGPGTRLTVT.

This clone has ten or more counts. The chain combines TRBV7-8 with TRBJ2-5; D is perhaps TRBD1 (5 bases). Per the germline V gene, CDR1 is SGHVS and CDR2 is FQNEAQ. V lost 5 bases and J lost 8, with 18 bases in between. The CDR3 has 14 residues. The CDR3 protein is CASSQNQDTATQYF. The CDR3 DNA reads TGTGCCAGCAGCCAAAATCAGGACACGGCAACCCAGTACTTC. Full variable domain (remainder filled in from reference TRBV7-8 and TRBJ2-5): GAGVSQSPRYKVAKRGQDVALRCDPISGHVSLFWYQQALGQGPEFLTYFQNEAQLDKSGLPSDRFFAERPEGSVSTLKIQRTQQEDSAVYLCASSQNQDTATQYFGPGTRLLVL.

This clone was picked up one time. CDR3 loop: CAISVRGAYGYTF. CDR3 sequence (DNA): TGTGCCATCAGTGTCAGGGGAGCATATGGCTACACCTTC. V is TRBV10-3 and J is TRBJ1-2; the D gene is possibly TRBD1 (6 bases). Per the germline V gene, CDR1 is ENHRY and CDR2 is SYGVKD. The V and J ends lost 4 bases and 5 bases respectively, with 11 bases between them. The CDR3 is 13 residues long.

The gene calls are TRBV7-9 and TRBJ1-1; no reliable D call. CDR1 SEHNR and CDR2 FQNEAQ come from the germline V gene (reference sequence). V was clipped by 5 bases and J by 6 bases, with 13 bases between them. This CDR3 is 13 amino acids long. CDR3 nucleotide sequence: TGTGCCAGCAGCCCTCCGAGTAGCTCTGAAGCTTTCTTT. It specifies CASSPPSSSEAFF.